Shown below are 2 T cell receptor beta chains from a single sample sequenced in a study of T cell repertoires in cytomegalovirus infection. Via MiXCR, TCRdb re-called the reads, giving one row per CDR3 protein. This sample has nearly 450,000 distinct CDR3 sequences, with roughly a third found just once. The specimen was PBMCs. These receptors originate from a human donor in good health (CMV status not recorded). Some clones in this sample may be carry-over from other donors' samples.

The chain is built from TRBV7-2 and TRBJ2-7; maybe TRBD1 (6 bases). There are 15 residues in the CDR3. The V end was cut by 6 bases, the J end by 1 base, with 16 bases between. Germline V gene sequence: CDR1 SGHTA, CDR2 FQGNSA. The CDR3 loop is CASRKQGLGSYEQYF. For the CDR3, the DNA is TGTGCCAGCAGAAAGCAGGGGTTGGGATCCTACGAGCAGTACTTC.

Comment on this clonotype: No conserved phenylalanine or tryptophan is present at the end of the CDR3, so a read error is the likely explanation. The V gene is TRBV5-1, the J gene TRBJ2-1; D call uncertain. The CDR3 loop spans 15 amino acids. The germline CDR1 and CDR2 sequences are SGHRS and YFSETQ. The CDR3 sequence is CAGSLDPSSYNEQFL. The CDR3, as DNA: TGCGCCGGCAGCCTCGACCCGAGCTCCTACAATGAGCAGTTCTTG.